A selection of T cell receptor beta chains follows, all from one sample in a study of blood T cell repertoires in COVID-19. Some clones are missing from TCRdb's copy, which holds only in-frame ones; the method was immunoSEQ multiplex PCR. The table includes fewer than 200,000 clones, less than 90% detected once. Sequencing used peripheral blood. The origin of the receptors is an older man with active or convalescent COVID-19. CDR3s include the opening cysteine and the closing phenylalanine or tryptophan. The D gene is left open where the match is weak. Only some rows state a clone size, as once, few, many or a class for expanded clones.

TRBJ2-7	-	TRBV4-1	TRBD2	CASSQDPGLTTYEQYF	TGCGCCAGCAGCCAAGACCCGGGACTAACAACCTACGAGCAGTACTTC
TRBJ1-5	once	TRBV6-6	TRBD1	CASSPNRGSRRNQPQHF	TGTGCCAGCAGTCCTAACAGGGGATCAAGGAGAAATCAGCCCCAGCATTTT
TRBJ1-3	many	TRBV9	TRBD1	CASSVVNRGAIYF	TGTGCCAGCAGCGTAGTAAACAGGGGAGCCATATATTTT
TRBJ2-7	-	TRBV6-5	-	CASSTDSHSSYEQYF	TGTGCCAGCAGTACGGACTCCCACAGCTCCTACGAGCAGTACTTC
TRBJ1-2	-	TRBV19	TRBD1	CASSLHRGGYGYTF	TGTGCCAGTAGCCTTCACAGGGGTGGATATGGCTACACCTTC
TRBJ1-6	-	TRBV5-4	TRBD1	CASSRTGLPLHF	TGTGCCAGCAGTCGGACAGGGCTCCCCCTCCACTTT
TRBJ2-3	-	TRBV15	-	CATSRGLGGTDTQYF	TGTGCCACCAGCAGAGGACTAGGGGGCACAGATACGCAGTATTTT
TRBJ1-5	-	TRBV5-4	-	CASSRTGGHSNQPQHF	TGTGCCAGCAGCAGGACGGGGGGTCATAGCAATCAGCCCCAGCATTTT
TRBJ1-2	-	TRBV2	TRBD1	CASSRQGATYGYTF	TGTGCCAGCAGCCGACAGGGGGCGACCTATGGCTACACCTTC
TRBJ1-2	-	TRBV29-1	-	CSVVLRVGYGYTF	TGCAGCGTCGTACTCAGGGTTGGCTATGGCTACACCTTC
TRBJ2-7	-	TRBV5-1	-	CASSLSGGTGGREQYF	TGCGCCAGCAGCTTGTCGGGCGGGACTGGGGGACGCGAGCAGTACTTC
TRBJ2-5	-	TRBV5-1	-	CASSLEPGQQETQYF	TGCGCCAGCAGCTTGGAGCCGGGACAACAAGAGACCCAGTACTTC
TRBJ1-3	-	TRBV28	-	CASSLRGGNTIYF	TGTGCCAGCAGTTTAAGAGGGGGAAACACCATATATTTT